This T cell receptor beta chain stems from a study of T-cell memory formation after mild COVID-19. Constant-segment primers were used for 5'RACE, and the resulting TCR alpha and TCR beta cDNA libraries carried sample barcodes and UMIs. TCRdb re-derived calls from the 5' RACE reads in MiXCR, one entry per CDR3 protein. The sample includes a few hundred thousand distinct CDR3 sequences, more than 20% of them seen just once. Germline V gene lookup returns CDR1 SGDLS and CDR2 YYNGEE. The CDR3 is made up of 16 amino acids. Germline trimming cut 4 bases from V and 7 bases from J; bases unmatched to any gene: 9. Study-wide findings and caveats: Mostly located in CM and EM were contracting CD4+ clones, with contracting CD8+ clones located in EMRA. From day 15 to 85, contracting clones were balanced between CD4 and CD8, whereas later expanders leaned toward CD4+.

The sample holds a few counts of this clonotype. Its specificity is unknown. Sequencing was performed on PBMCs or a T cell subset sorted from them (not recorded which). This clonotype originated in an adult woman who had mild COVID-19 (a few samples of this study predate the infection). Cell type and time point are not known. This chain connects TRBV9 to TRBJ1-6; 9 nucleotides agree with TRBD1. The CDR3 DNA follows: TGTGCCAGCAGCAGCACCGGACAGGGGATGAATTCACCCCTCCACTTT. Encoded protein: CASSSTGQGMNSPLHF.